The 4 T cell receptor beta chains given below trace back to one sample, sequenced in a study of post-analysis software for immune sequencing data. General study points: With TRBV5-6, TRBV5-1 and TRBV20-1 included, several TRBV segments were more frequent in patients than in controls.

Prepared TCR beta cDNA libraries contained unique molecular identifiers. MiXCR was run by TCRdb on the PCR reads, yielding one entry per CDR3 protein. This table holds approximately 440,000 distinct CDR3 sequences, under 55% found once. The antigens for these receptors are not known. Sequencing used blood. These receptor sequences come from a girl aged 5 to 17 with multiple sclerosis.

The chain recombines TRBV28 with TRBJ2-7; TRBD1 agrees at 9 bases. In germline, CDR1 is MDHEN, CDR2 SYDVKM. With V trimmed by 5 bases and J by 7 bases, 9 bases remained unmatched. This CDR3 spans 14 amino acids. The DNA for the CDR3 is TGTGCCAGCAGTCCACCGGGACAGGGTGAAGAGCAGTACTTC. Translation: CASSPPGQGEEQYF.

V and J are TRBV6-2 or TRBV6-3 and TRBJ2-1; TRBD2 matches 8 bases. Per germline, CDR1 MNHEY and CDR2 SVGEGT. The length of the CDR3 is 20 residues. With 2 bases clipped from V and 1 base from J, the junction kept 16 bases outside the gene matches. The CDR3 loop reads CASSYPRPGVSGSSYNEQFF. The CDR3, as DNA: TGTGCCAGCAGTTACCCCCGCCCAGGGGTCAGCGGGAGTTCCTACAATGAGCAGTTCTTC.

Comment on this clonotype: A junction boundary mismatches the germline segment, possibly from a read error. The chain is built from TRBV12-3 or TRBV12-4 and TRBJ2-7; D is uncertain. CDR3 length: 13 amino acids. DNA of the CDR3: TGTGCCAGCAGTTTAACAGAACCTTACGAGCGGTACTTC. Translating it yields CASSLTEPYERYF.

This chain links TRBV12-3 or TRBV12-4 with TRBJ2-5; the match to TRBD2 covers 11 bases. The length of the CDR3 is 14 residues. The ends lost 6 bases at V and 4 bases at J; junction bases unmatched: 4. CDR3 residues: CASRGTSGPETQYF. The CDR3 coding sequence is TGTGCCAGCAGGGGGACTAGCGGACCAGAGACCCAGTACTTC.